This record covers a single T cell receptor (beta chain). The sample contains more than one DNA sequence encoding this CDR3. These data belong to a study of Ad26.COV2.S vaccination and SARS-CoV-2 variants. As for the study in general: Ad26.COV2.S shots went into the muscle once or twice, 56 days apart.

Repertoires were generated with immunoSEQ multiplex PCR, while TCRdb's copy carries only in-frame clones and drops some. The repertoire holds 300,000 to 350,000 clones, with 90% as singletons. Treatment here: 15 to 20 received Ad26.COV2.S at low or high dose, single or two shots; several received placebo; per-sample allocation not given. Sampling was done on day 63 after the first vaccine or placebo injection. The CDR3 contains 13 residues. Germline values: CDR1 SEHNR, CDR2 FQNEAQ (reference sequence). V lost 1 base and J lost 7, with 5 bases in between. This chain joins TRBV7-9 and TRBJ1-6; D is uncertain. The source of this sequence is a person aged 18-60 years who received the Ad26.COV2.S COVID-19 vaccine or a placebo. This material consisted of peripheral blood, taken in a trial of Ad26.COV2.S vaccine versus placebo. Written as DNA, the CDR3 is TGTGCCAGCAGCTTAGACCCAAATTCACCCCTCCACTTT. It translates to CASSLDPNSPLHF.